These T cell receptor beta chains were read from a single sample in a study of T-cell memory formation after mild COVID-19. TCRdb itself ran the 5' RACE reads through MiXCR, one entry per CDR3 protein. The top ten clones hold over 2% of a sample with nearly 250,000 distinct CDR3 sequences, 15% of them seen once. Specimen: PBMCs or a T cell subset sorted from them (not recorded which). The origin of the receptors is an adult woman who had mild COVID-19 (a few samples of this study predate the infection). Cell type and time point are not known. Each CDR3 is given with its conserved first and last residue. Some rows have no size entry. The others give once, few or many, or a class for an expanded clone.

CDR3aa: CSAIRPGDRQETQYF
j_gene: TRBJ2-5
abundance: .
v_gene: TRBV20-1
len: 15

CDR3aa: CASSKARVNVAQMKALAKNIQYF
j_gene: TRBJ2-4
abundance: .
v_gene: TRBV21-1
len: 23

CDR3aa: CATGRSDYQETQYF
j_gene: TRBJ2-5
abundance: .
v_gene: TRBV15
len: 14

CDR3aa: CATSESGTGSSYEQYF
j_gene: TRBJ2-7
abundance: few
v_gene: TRBV24-1
len: 16

CDR3aa: CATSRDLMGGEQYF
j_gene: TRBJ2-7
abundance: many
v_gene: TRBV15
len: 14

CDR3aa: CAWRIDSGTWNEQFF
j_gene: TRBJ2-1
abundance: .
v_gene: TRBV30
len: 15

CDR3aa: CASSDGTEVAGYGYTF
j_gene: TRBJ1-2
abundance: .
v_gene: TRBV25-1
len: 16

CDR3aa: CSARDPTGDRSSYEQYF
j_gene: TRBJ2-7
abundance: few
v_gene: TRBV20-1
len: 17

CDR3aa: CASSLGSGSSDTQYF
j_gene: TRBJ2-3
abundance: .
v_gene: TRBV5-1
len: 15

CDR3aa: CASREGPKAAYEQYF
j_gene: TRBJ2-7
abundance: .
v_gene: TRBV11-1
len: 15

CDR3aa: CSASTGNYGYTF
j_gene: TRBJ1-2
abundance: .
v_gene: TRBV20-1
len: 12

CDR3aa: CASSDRTGILTDTQYF
j_gene: TRBJ2-3
abundance: once
v_gene: TRBV6-5
len: 16

CDR3aa: CASSLMSEGALYEQYF
j_gene: TRBJ2-7
abundance: few
v_gene: TRBV5-1
len: 16

CDR3aa: CASSLALLEGDTQYF
j_gene: TRBJ2-3
abundance: once
v_gene: TRBV7-8
len: 15

CDR3aa: CASGWIVTGELFF
j_gene: TRBJ2-2
abundance: .
v_gene: TRBV2
len: 13

CDR3aa: CASSLTGQGYTF
j_gene: TRBJ1-2
abundance: few
v_gene: TRBV7-2
len: 12

CDR3aa: CASRAPGLSPYEQYF
j_gene: TRBJ2-7
abundance: .
v_gene: TRBV28
len: 15

CDR3aa: CASSLTPGLAGPPRTDTQYF
j_gene: TRBJ2-3
abundance: .
v_gene: TRBV11-3
len: 20

CDR3aa: CASRAGLAGGRIRTDTQYF
j_gene: TRBJ2-3
abundance: .
v_gene: TRBV6-6
len: 19

CDR3aa: CASSPQHPSSYNEQFF
j_gene: TRBJ2-1
abundance: .
v_gene: TRBV6-5
len: 16

CDR3aa: CASSLEIGRLKTQYF
j_gene: TRBJ2-5
abundance: few
v_gene: TRBV5-1
len: 15

CDR3aa: CASSKGTDRTDTQYF
j_gene: TRBJ2-3
abundance: few
v_gene: TRBV7-7
len: 15

CDR3aa: CAVEAGRGYTF
j_gene: TRBJ1-2
abundance: .
v_gene: TRBV6-6
len: 11

CDR3aa: CASRLLYDQPQHF
j_gene: TRBJ1-5
abundance: .
v_gene: TRBV19
len: 13

CDR3aa: CASSSPLGTSGIYNEQFF
j_gene: TRBJ2-1
abundance: .
v_gene: TRBV7-2
len: 18

CDR3aa: CASQGVTGELFF
j_gene: TRBJ2-2
abundance: few
v_gene: TRBV12-5
len: 12

CDR3aa: CASSYGSPSGARGTDTQYF
j_gene: TRBJ2-3
abundance: few
v_gene: TRBV6-5
len: 19

CDR3aa: CASSFGQTLKSTGELFF
j_gene: TRBJ2-2
abundance: .
v_gene: TRBV5-1
len: 17

CDR3aa: CASSYRRGQGKWSTDTQYF
j_gene: TRBJ2-3
abundance: .
v_gene: TRBV6-6
len: 19

CDR3aa: CSAERSYEQYF
j_gene: TRBJ2-7
abundance: medium-sized
v_gene: TRBV20-1
len: 11

CDR3aa: CASVKENTEAFF
j_gene: TRBJ1-1
abundance: .
v_gene: TRBV2
len: 12

CDR3aa: CASSETGRSNYGYTF
j_gene: TRBJ1-2
abundance: few
v_gene: TRBV6-2/TRBV6-3
len: 15

CDR3aa: CASSLRQGAYEQYF
j_gene: TRBJ2-7
abundance: .
v_gene: TRBV7-2
len: 14

CDR3aa: CASSLVRAGEQFF
j_gene: TRBJ2-1
abundance: many
v_gene: TRBV7-7
len: 13

CDR3aa: CASSQVQKLASSYNSPLHF
j_gene: TRBJ1-6
abundance: .
v_gene: TRBV4-1
len: 19

CDR3aa: CASTPGTPGANVLTF
j_gene: TRBJ2-6
abundance: few
v_gene: TRBV5-1
len: 15

CDR3aa: CASSLPGTGEDEQYF
j_gene: TRBJ2-7
abundance: .
v_gene: TRBV3-1
len: 15

CDR3aa: CASSLSVMGAVETQYF
j_gene: TRBJ2-5
abundance: .
v_gene: TRBV5-1
len: 16

CDR3aa: CASSVGAGQQETQYF
j_gene: TRBJ2-5
abundance: .
v_gene: TRBV9
len: 15

CDR3aa: CASSLLGTGANVLTF
j_gene: TRBJ2-6
abundance: few
v_gene: TRBV5-1
len: 15

CDR3aa: CSAWDGVAGANVLTF
j_gene: TRBJ2-6
abundance: few
v_gene: TRBV29-1
len: 15

CDR3aa: CASSLGSGRASEQFF
j_gene: TRBJ2-1
abundance: many
v_gene: TRBV7-2
len: 15

CDR3aa: CASSRSGTHEGYTF
j_gene: TRBJ1-2
abundance: .
v_gene: TRBV7-9
len: 14

CDR3aa: CSANRGDTGELFF
j_gene: TRBJ2-2
abundance: many
v_gene: TRBV20-1
len: 13

CDR3aa: CSVPDRAYEQYF
j_gene: TRBJ2-7
abundance: .
v_gene: TRBV29-1
len: 12

CDR3aa: CASSLRPHRDSSTDTQYF
j_gene: TRBJ2-3
abundance: .
v_gene: TRBV7-9
len: 18

CDR3aa: CASSSLRLAGVYNEQFF
j_gene: TRBJ2-1
abundance: .
v_gene: TRBV7-2
len: 17

CDR3aa: CASRGSPTNEKLFF
j_gene: TRBJ1-4
abundance: .
v_gene: TRBV7-9
len: 14

CDR3aa: CASRGGQNNYEQYF
j_gene: TRBJ2-7
abundance: few
v_gene: TRBV6-2/TRBV6-3
len: 14

CDR3aa: CASRSQRGQGANEQFF
j_gene: TRBJ2-1
abundance: few
v_gene: TRBV6-6
len: 16

CDR3aa: CASSLERREQYF
j_gene: TRBJ2-7
abundance: many
v_gene: TRBV5-1
len: 12

CDR3aa: CASSRIPTTAGGQGSTDTQYF
j_gene: TRBJ2-3
abundance: few
v_gene: TRBV5-1
len: 21

CDR3aa: CASRGGGYEQYF
j_gene: TRBJ2-7
abundance: .
v_gene: TRBV6-4
len: 12

CDR3aa: CASLKIPYNEQFF
j_gene: TRBJ2-1
abundance: few
v_gene: TRBV2
len: 13